These T cell receptor beta chains were read from a single sample in a study of CD8+CD57+ T cells in acquired aplastic anemia. TCRdb recomputed calls from the reads with MiXCR, one row per CDR3 protein. The sample comprises about 120,000 distinct CDR3 sequences, approximately 50% of which are singletons, and 25% to 30% rests with the top ten. The material sequenced was sorted CD4+, CD8+, or CD8+CD57+ T cells (not recorded which) from PBMCs. These receptor sequences come from a human donor with aplastic anemia. CDR3s include the opening cysteine and the closing phenylalanine or tryptophan. The D gene is left open where the match is weak. Size is stated for part of the rows, as once, few or many counts, or as a class when the clone is expanded.

size: .
V: TRBV5-1
D: .
J: TRBJ2-7
DNA: TGCGCCAGCAGCCCCGGGTTCAGGGCCGAGCAGTACTTC
CDR3: CASSPGFRAEQYF

size: few
V: TRBV19
D: .
J: TRBJ2-5
DNA: TGTGCCAGTGAGGGGTTTGGGACCCAGTACTTC
CDR3: CASEGFGTQYF

size: many
V: TRBV7-9
D: .
J: TRBJ2-1
DNA: TGTGCCAGCAGCTTAGACGGGGGTGAGCAGTTCTTC
CDR3: CASSLDGGEQFF

size: .
V: TRBV20-1
D: .
J: TRBJ2-2
DNA: TGCAGTGCTAGAGATGGGGGGAACACCGGGGAGCTGTTTTTT
CDR3: CSARDGGNTGELFF

size: .
V: TRBV29-1
D: TRBD1
J: TRBJ2-1
DNA: TGCAGCGCCCCGACAGGGTCGGGTGAGCAGTTCTTC
CDR3: CSAPTGSGEQFF

size: many
V: TRBV5-4
D: TRBD2
J: TRBJ2-1
DNA: TGTGCCAGCAGGCTAGCGGGGTCCTACAATGAGCAGTTCTTC
CDR3: CASRLAGSYNEQFF

size: once
V: TRBV2
D: .
J: TRBJ2-3
DNA: TGTGCCAGCAGAGGGACAGATACGCAGTATTTT
CDR3: CASRGTDTQYF

size: few
V: TRBV27
D: TRBD1
J: TRBJ2-7
DNA: TGTGCCAGCAGTAAATACGGGACAGGGGGCTACTACGAGCAGTACTTC
CDR3: CASSKYGTGGYYEQYF

size: few
V: TRBV27
D: .
J: TRBJ1-5
DNA: TGTGCCAGCAGCTCTGGCTGGCAGCCCCAGCATTTT
CDR3: CASSSGWQPQHF

size: .
V: TRBV7-2
D: .
J: TRBJ2-5
DNA: TGTGCCAGCAGTATCCGCCCAGAGACCCAGTACTTC
CDR3: CASSIRPETQYF

size: many
V: TRBV4-1
D: .
J: TRBJ2-7
DNA: TGCGCCAGCAGCCAAGATTCCTTACTAGCAGGATACGAGCAGTACTTC
CDR3: CASSQDSLLAGYEQYF

size: .
V: TRBV10-3
D: TRBD1
J: TRBJ1-1
DNA: TGTGCCATCAGTGAGTCGACGACAGGGCGAGAGAACACTGAAGCTTTCTTT
CDR3: CAISESTTGRENTEAFF

size: .
V: TRBV7-6
D: TRBD1
J: TRBJ1-2
DNA: TGTGCCAGCAGCGGGGACAGGGGTTCTGGCTACACCTTC
CDR3: CASSGDRGSGYTF

size: .
V: TRBV28
D: TRBD1
J: TRBJ2-7
DNA: TGTGCCAGCAGTTTTCAGGGGGCGAGGGAGCAGTACTTC
CDR3: CASSFQGAREQYF

size: .
V: TRBV29-1
D: TRBD2
J: TRBJ2-3
DNA: TGCAGCGGGGCCGGGACTAGCGGAGATACGCAGTATTTT
CDR3: CSGAGTSGDTQYF

size: .
V: TRBV15
D: .
J: TRBJ2-5
DNA: TGTGCCACCAGCAGAGTTCCCCGTGGAGACTCGACCTTC
CDR3: CATSRVPRGDSTF

size: few
V: TRBV24-1
D: .
J: TRBJ2-1
DNA: TGTGCCACCAGTACTAGCAGGGGACAAAGCTCCTACAATGAGCAGTTCTTC
CDR3: CATSTSRGQSSYNEQFF

size: .
V: TRBV11-1
D: TRBD1
J: TRBJ1-6
DNA: TGTGCCAGCAGCCCAGCCCGGACAGGGCGGTCACCCCTCCACTTT
CDR3: CASSPARTGRSPLHF

size: .
V: TRBV12-3/TRBV12-4
D: .
J: TRBJ2-5
DNA: TGTGCCAGCAGCCGGGGAGGATGGGAGACCCAGTACTTC
CDR3: CASSRGGWETQYF